This T cell receptor beta chain came from a study of T-cell memory formation after mild COVID-19. Study information: The study found TCR clusters largely donor specific. The study, taken as a whole, reports: CD4+ contracting clones lay mainly in CM and EM, CD8+ ones in EMRA.

TCRdb ran MiXCR on the 5' RACE reads and lists one entry per CDR3 protein. This table holds 350,000 to 500,000 distinct CDR3 sequences, 20% to 30% found once. Germline V CDR1 and CDR2: SGHVS, FQNEAQ. The CDR3 is 12 amino acids. V was cut by 4 bases and J by 7 bases, with 10 bases left in between. This clonotype was seen a single time. Its antigen is currently unknown. The rearrangement uses TRBV7-8 and TRBJ1-1; a weak D match, TRBD1 (5 bases). Input material: PBMCs or a T cell subset sorted from them (not recorded which). The sequence came from an adult woman who had mild COVID-19 (a few samples of this study predate the infection). Cell type and time point are not known. The CDR3 coding sequence is TGTGCCAGCAGCTACCAGGGACGTGAAGCTTTCTTT. Its protein product is CASSYQGREAFF.